These 16 T cell receptor beta chains share one sample of origin, sequenced in a study of long-term antiretroviral therapy in people with HIV. Runs used v3.0 of the immunoSEQ assay and were done at survey level. Method: immunoSEQ multiplex PCR; TCRdb's copy keeps in-frame clones and lacks some. The sample lists about 25,000 clones; approximately 86% were seen once. The sample here was unsorted PBMCs, taken 1.2 years after starting antiretroviral therapy. These receptors were obtained from a man aged 45-65 years with HIV.

The chain recombines TRBV7-2 with TRBJ1-5; D not certain. The V and J ends lost 4 bases and 4 bases respectively, with 11 bases between them. The CDR3 extends over 14 amino acids. Per the germline V gene, CDR1 is SGHTA and CDR2 is FQGNSA. CDR3 region: CASSSRSGNQPQHF. The CDR3 DNA sequence: TGTGCCAGCAGCTCCCGATCTGGAAATCAGCCCCAGCATTTT.

V and J are TRBV7-3 and TRBJ1-1; no clear D. V lost 4 bases and J lost 6, with 9 bases in between. There are 12 residues in the CDR3. CDR1 and CDR2 (germline): SGHTA, FQGTGA. The CDR3 sequence: CASSYGGAEAFF. As DNA, the CDR3 is TGTGCCAGCAGCTATGGTGGGGCTGAAGCTTTCTTT.

The chain combines TRBV11-1 with TRBJ2-4; 7 positions agree with TRBD1. Germline CDR1 SGHAT, CDR2 FQDESV (reference sequence). The CDR3 extends over 14 amino acids. After removal of 5 bases from V and 7 bases from J, the junction contained 8 bases not matched to a gene. The CDR3 nucleotides read TGTGCCAGCAGCCCGACAGGGTTGGGGAACATTCAGTACTTC. This codes for CASSPTGLGNIQYF.

The V call is TRBV30, the J call TRBJ2-3; tentatively, D is TRBD2 (7 bases). V was pared by 4 bases and J by 4 bases, with 12 bases between. The CDR3 has 13 amino acids. In germline, CDR1 is GTSNPN, CDR2 SVGIG (reference sequence). In nucleotides, the CDR3 is TGTGCCTGGATGGGCGGGGGCGCAGATACGCAGTATTTT. Amino acid sequence: CAWMGGGADTQYF.

This chain uses TRBV5-1 with TRBJ2-5, with 11 bases that match TRBD1. Looked up from germline, CDR1 is SGHRS and CDR2 is YFSETQ. The CDR3 has 14 residues. With V trimmed by 4 bases and J by 4 bases, 3 bases remained unmatched. The CDR3 nucleotides read TGCGCCAGCAGCACCGGGACAGGGGGAGAGACCCAGTACTTC. Translated, it gives CASSTGTGGETQYF. The full variable domain, in which reference TRBV5-1 and TRBJ2-5 provide the parts outside the CDR3, is KAGVTQTPRYLIKTRGQQVTLSCSPISGHRSVSWYQQTPGQGLQFLFEYFSETQRNKGNFPGRFSGRQFSNSRSEMNVSTLELGDSALYLCASSTGTGGETQYFGPGTRLLVL.

The rearrangement joins TRBV7-2 to TRBJ2-1; D possibly matches TRBD1 or TRBD2 (5 bases each). Germline lookup yields CDR1 SGHTA and CDR2 FQGNSA. The CDR3 runs to 12 residues. Trimming left V 1 base short and J 9 bases short, with 7 bases between. As DNA, the CDR3 is TGTGCCAGCAGCTTAGGGGGGAGTGAGCAGTTCTTC. It is translated as CASSLGGSEQFF.

The V and J genes are TRBV5-1 and TRBJ2-2; D not resolved. Germline values: CDR1 SGHRS, CDR2 YFSETQ. Trimming left V 4 bases short and J 0 bases short, with 7 bases between. The CDR3 loop spans 14 amino acids. The CDR3, as DNA: TGCGCCAGCAGCCTCCTGGCGAACACCGGGGAGCTGTTTTTT. It codes for CASSLLANTGELFF. The full variable domain, with the rest looked up from reference TRBV5-1 and TRBJ2-2, is KAGVTQTPRYLIKTRGQQVTLSCSPISGHRSVSWYQQTPGQGLQFLFEYFSETQRNKGNFPGRFSGRQFSNSRSEMNVSTLELGDSALYLCASSLLANTGELFFGEGSRLTVL.

The V gene is TRBV5-1, the J gene TRBJ2-3, with D maybe TRBD2 (5 bases). Deletions cut 5 bases from V and 1 base from J, with 23 bases between. This CDR3 has 18 amino acids. The V gene's germline CDR1 is SGHRS and CDR2 YFSETQ. Here the CDR3 reads CASRLWVVSGNGTDTQYF. CDR3 bases: TGCGCCAGCAGACTTTGGGTCGTTTCGGGGAACGGCACAGATACGCAGTATTTT.

This chain joins TRBV9 and TRBJ1-4; D is possibly TRBD1 (5 bases). The CDR3 totals 15 residues. The V end lost 3 bases, the J end lost 7 bases, and 16 bases lay between the germline ends. CDR1 and CDR2 (germline): SGDLS, YYNGEE. CDR3 sequence: CASSGLGVGGEKLFF. DNA for the CDR3: TGTGCCAGCAGCGGTCTGGGGGTCGGGGGTGAAAAACTGTTTTTT.

The chain carries TRBV5-3 and TRBJ1-1, with unresolved D. TRBV5-3 is treated as an ORF (open reading frame) with a function not yet certain. CDR3 length: 15 amino acids. Trimming removed 1 base from V and 5 bases from J, with 15 bases in between. CDR3 loop: CARSLRRRSVTEAFF. The CDR3 DNA sequence: TGTGCCAGAAGCTTGCGGAGACGGAGCGTAACTGAAGCTTTCTTT.

The gene calls are TRBV14 and TRBJ1-1; D uncertain. From germline, CDR1 is SGHDN and CDR2 FVKESK. Trimming cost V 4 bases and J 5 bases, with 8 bases left between them. CDR3 length: 12 amino acids. Here the CDR3 reads CASSLGRTEAFF. Written as DNA, the CDR3 is TGTGCCAGCAGCCTAGGGAGGACTGAAGCTTTCTTT.

V gene TRBV27 combines with J gene TRBJ2-3; possibly TRBD1 for D (6 bases). Trimming left V 4 bases short and J 2 bases short, with 19 bases between. The CDR3 is 17 residues long. Germline-derived CDR1 and CDR2 are MNHEY and SMNVEV (reference sequence). The CDR3 region is CASSSPLGTPFTDTQYF. The CDR3 nucleotides are TGTGCCAGCAGTTCGCCCTTGGGGACACCTTTCACAGATACGCAGTATTTT.

Concerning this clone: The junction shows a germline mismatch at one end, possibly a read error. CDR3 nucleotide sequence: TGTGCCAGCAGTGTGGATCGCCTCTCCCACAATGAGCAGTTCTTC. Translated: CASSVDRLSHNEQFF. This sequence joins TRBV6-4 and TRBJ2-1; D unclear. This CDR3 is 15 amino acids long. Germline CDR1 reads MRHNA; CDR2 reads SNTAGT.

V and J are TRBV28 and TRBJ2-7; TRBD2 might be the D (5 bases). V lost 5 bases, J lost 3 bases, and 14 bases lay in between. CDR1 is MDHEN and CDR2 is SYDVKM in the germline V gene. The CDR3 runs to 14 residues. The DNA of the CDR3 is TGTGCCAGCAGTCCCCCGGGGTCTCTCTACGAGCAGTACTTC. As protein: CASSPPGSLYEQYF.

This clone was detected a few times. CDR3 nucleotides: TGTGCCAGCAGCTCCTCGGGGGGGCGCCTATCCTACGAGCAGTACTTC. It encodes CASSSSGGRLSYEQYF. The chain has TRBV7-2 and TRBJ2-7; 8 positions match TRBD2. This CDR3 has 16 amino acids. V lost 4 bases to trimming and J lost 1 base; unmatched junction nucleotides: 9. Per the germline V gene, CDR1 is SGHTA and CDR2 is FQGNSA. The entire variable domain, with the rest obtained from reference TRBV7-2 and TRBJ2-7, is as follows: GAGVSQSPSNKVTEKGKDVELRCDPISGHTALYWYRQSLGQGLEFLIYFQGNSAPDKSGLPSDRFSAERTGGSVSTLTIQRTQQEDSAVYLCASSSSGGRLSYEQYFGPGTRLTVT.

The chain links TRBV28 to TRBJ1-5; TRBD1 matches at 7 bases. From germline, CDR1 is MDHEN and CDR2 SYDVKM. This CDR3 comprises 15 residues. V shed 3 bases, J shed 0 bases, and the junction held 2 bases outside the gene matches. The CDR3 nucleotides are TGTGCCAGCAGTTTCAGGGGGAATAGCAATCAGCCCCAGCATTTT. Protein sequence: CASSFRGNSNQPQHF.